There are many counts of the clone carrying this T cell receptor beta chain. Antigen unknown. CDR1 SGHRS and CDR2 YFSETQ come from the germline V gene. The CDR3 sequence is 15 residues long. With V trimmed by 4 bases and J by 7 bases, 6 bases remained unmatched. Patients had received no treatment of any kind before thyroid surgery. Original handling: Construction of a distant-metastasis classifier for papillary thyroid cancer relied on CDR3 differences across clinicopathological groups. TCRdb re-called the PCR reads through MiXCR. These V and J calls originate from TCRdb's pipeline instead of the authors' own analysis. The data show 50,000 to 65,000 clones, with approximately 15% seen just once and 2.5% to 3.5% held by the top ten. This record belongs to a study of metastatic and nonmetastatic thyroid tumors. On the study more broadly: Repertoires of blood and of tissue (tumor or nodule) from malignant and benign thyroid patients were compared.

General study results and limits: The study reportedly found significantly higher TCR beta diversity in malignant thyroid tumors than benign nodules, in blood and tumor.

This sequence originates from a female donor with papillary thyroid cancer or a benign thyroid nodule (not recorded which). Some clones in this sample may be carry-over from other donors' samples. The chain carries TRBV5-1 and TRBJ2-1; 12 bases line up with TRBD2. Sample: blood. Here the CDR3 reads CASSVGTSGRNEQFF. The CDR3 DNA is TGCGCCAGCAGCGTTGGTACTAGCGGGAGGAATGAGCAGTTCTTC. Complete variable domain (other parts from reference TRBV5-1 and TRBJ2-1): KAGVTQTPRYLIKTRGQQVTLSCSPISGHRSVSWYQQTPGQGLQFLFEYFSETQRNKGNFPGRFSGRQFSNSRSEMNVSTLELGDSALYLCASSVGTSGRNEQFFGPGTRLTVL.